These 16 T cell receptor beta chains were sequenced from one sample in a study of cytomegalovirus exposure and HLA in healthy donors. PCR involved 60 Vbeta and 13 Jbeta primers. Method: immunoSEQ multiplex PCR; TCRdb's copy keeps in-frame clones and lacks some. The sample totals about 200,000 clones. The sequencing input was PBMCs. The receptors stem from a boy between 5 and 17 years old in good health and CMV-seronegative.

The CDR3 protein is CASSEGGRANYGYTF. In DNA form, the CDR3 reads TGTGCCAGCAGTGAAGGGGGGCGCGCTAACTATGGCTACACCTTC. The rearrangement joins TRBV6-1 to TRBJ1-2; possible D gene TRBD1, 6 bases. This CDR3 is built from 15 residues. Germline V gene lookup returns CDR1 MNHNS and CDR2 SASEGT. Trimming left V 1 base short and J 0 bases short, with 9 bases between.

This chain joins TRBV12-5 and TRBJ2-3, with 10 bases that match TRBD2. The CDR3 runs to 15 residues. CDR1 is LGHNT and CDR2 is FRNRAP in the germline V gene. V lost 4 bases to trimming and J lost 4 bases; unmatched junction nucleotides: 5. The CDR3 sequence: CASGSPSGGADTQYF. The CDR3 DNA reads TGTGCTAGTGGTTCTCCTAGCGGGGGCGCAGATACGCAGTATTTT.

V is TRBV30 and J is TRBJ1-1; 9 bases map to TRBD1. The CDR3 has 14 residues. V shed 3 bases and J 5 bases; nucleotides not matched to a gene: 7. Germline CDR1 is GTSNPN and CDR2 is SVGIG (reference sequence). CDR3: CAWRYRGQGTEAFF. DNA for the CDR3: TGTGCCTGGAGGTACAGGGGGCAGGGGACTGAAGCTTTCTTT.

The chain couples TRBV7-9 to TRBJ1-1, with D maybe TRBD1 (5 bases). The CDR3 runs to 15 residues. Trimming pared 5 bases from V and 2 bases from J, leaving 15 bases between. Germline V CDR1 and CDR2: SEHNR, FQNEAQ (reference sequence). For the CDR3, the DNA is TGTGCCAGCAGCGGGAGGGCCCAGGGAAACACTGAAGCTTTCTTT. This encodes CASSGRAQGNTEAFF. Combining the CDR3 with reference TRBV7-9 and TRBJ1-1 gives the whole variable domain DTGVSQNPRHKITKRGQNVTFRCDPISEHNRLYWYRQTLGQGPEFLTYFQNEAQLEKSRLLSDRFSAERPKGSFSTLEIQRTEQGDSAMYLCASSGRAQGNTEAFFGQGTRLTVV.

To note about this clone: Additional DNA sequences in this sample encode the identical CDR3. The chain has TRBV19 and TRBJ1-2, with D tentatively TRBD1 (5 bases). Germline V lookup: CDR1 LNHDA, CDR2 SQIVND (reference sequence). There are 12 residues in the CDR3. Trimming shortened V by 6 bases and J by 4 bases, and 9 bases separated the two germline ends. The CDR3 coding sequence is TGTGCCAGTAGGGCAGGGTCCTATGGCTACACCTTC. It specifies CASRAGSYGYTF.

CDR3 in DNA: TGTGCCAGCAATAAAGACAGAACCAACTATGGCTACACCTTC. It translates to CASNKDRTNYGYTF. This chain links TRBV6-5 with TRBJ1-2, with D tentatively TRBD1 (5 bases). The length of the CDR3 is 14 residues. The V gene lost 7 bases and the J gene lost 2 bases, with 14 bases spanning the gap. The V gene's germline CDR1 is MNHEY and CDR2 SVGAGI.

In DNA, the CDR3 is TGTGCCAGCAGCACCCCAGGGAACCTATGGGGCTACACCTTC. Translated: CASSTPGNLWGYTF. This chain joins TRBV7-2 and TRBJ1-2; the D gene is possibly TRBD1 (5 bases). Trimming cost V 5 bases and J 8 bases, with 18 bases left between them. Germline-derived CDR1 and CDR2 are SGHTA and FQGNSA. This CDR3 has 14 residues.

The V and J genes are TRBV13 and TRBJ2-7, with 7 bases lining up with TRBD2. The V gene's germline CDR1 is PRHDT and CDR2 FYEKMQ (reference sequence). J was trimmed by 1 base and V by 4 bases; bases with no gene match: 7. There are 15 residues in the CDR3. The CDR3 loop reads CASSSNPGLSYEQYF. CDR3 coding DNA: TGTGCCAGCAGCTCGAATCCGGGACTATCCTACGAGCAGTACTTC.

This chain joins TRBV5-1 and TRBJ1-1; 9 nucleotides line up with TRBD1. Trimming removed 7 bases from V and 1 base from J; junction bases left unmatched: 5. CDR1 is SGHRS and CDR2 is YFSETQ in the germline V gene. The CDR3 has 14 residues. The CDR3 DNA sequence: TGCGCCAGCTCTCGGACAGGGGCGAACACTGAAGCTTTCTTT. It encodes CASSRTGANTEAFF.

The chain is built from TRBV4-2 and TRBJ1-1; D not certain. CDR3 size: 16 residues. V was clipped by 6 bases and J by 2 bases, with 19 bases between them. Germline V gene data show CDR1 as LGHNA and CDR2 as YNFKEQ. The CDR3 bases are TGTGCCAGCAGTCCCAGAGGGCGCGGGGATAACACTGAAGCTTTCTTT. Residues: CASSPRGRGDNTEAFF.

V gene TRBV25-1 combines with J gene TRBJ1-1, with 7 bases aligning to TRBD1. The junction had 2 bases not matched to a gene; V was cut back by 7 bases and J by 3 bases. Germline assignment: CDR1 MGHDK and CDR2 SYGVNS. The length of the CDR3 is 12 residues. CDR3 coding DNA: TGTGCCAGCATGCAGGGGGACACTGAAGCTTTCTTT. This translates into CASMQGDTEAFF.

On this clone: The identical CDR3 is also encoded by other nucleotide sequences in the sample. The chain uses TRBV30 and TRBJ2-5, with a weak D call TRBD1 (6 bases). Trimming removed 2 bases at V and 2 bases at J, with 9 bases between. Per the germline V gene, CDR1 is GTSNPN and CDR2 is SVGIG (reference sequence). This CDR3 contains 13 residues. The CDR3 DNA is TGTGCCTGGAGTCGACAGGTACAAGAGACCCAGTACTTC. This encodes CAWSRQVQETQYF.

The rearrangement uses TRBV4-1 and TRBJ1-5, with a possible D match to TRBD1 (5 bases). Germline V gene sequence: CDR1 MGHRA, CDR2 YSYEKL. The CDR3 length is 14 residues. Trimming pared 4 bases from V and 2 bases from J, leaving 9 bases between. CDR3 bases: TGCGCCAGCAGCCGGGGCCCGGGCAATCAGCCCCAGCATTTT. Its translation is CASSRGPGNQPQHF.

The genes are TRBV6-1 and TRBJ2-7; TRBD1 agrees at 11 bases. This CDR3 spans 15 amino acids. Germline values: CDR1 MNHNS, CDR2 SASEGT. J gave up 3 bases and V 4 bases, and 5 bases lay outside the gene matches. CDR3 sequence (DNA): TGTGCCAGCAGTGGACCCGGGACAGGGGGCTACGAGCAGTACTTC. This gives the protein CASSGPGTGGYEQYF.

The chain carries TRBV9 and TRBJ1-6; D is possibly TRBD1 (5 bases). The CDR3 runs 15 residues. Trimming cost V 0 bases and J 4 bases, with 8 bases left between them. Germline CDR1 is SGDLS and CDR2 is YYNGEE. CDR3 sequence: CASSVGAGYNSPLHF. The CDR3 DNA is TGTGCCAGCAGCGTAGGTGCAGGGTATAATTCACCCCTCCACTTT. The complete variable domain, with remaining parts taken from reference TRBV9 and TRBJ1-6, reads DSGVTQTPKHLITATGQRVTLRCSPRSGDLSVYWYQQSLDQGLQFLIQYYNGEERAKGNILERFSAQQFPDLHSELNLSSLELGDSALYFCASSVGAGYNSPLHFGNGTRLTVT.

The chain recombines TRBV27 with TRBJ2-7; unclear D gene. Deletions cut 5 bases from V and 1 base from J, with 9 bases between. Germline CDR1 and CDR2: MNHEY and SMNVEV (reference sequence). The CDR3 runs to 13 residues. The CDR3 is CASSPLESYEQYF. The CDR3 region has the DNA TGTGCCAGCAGTCCCTTAGAGTCCTACGAGCAGTACTTC.